Sequencing of this TCR beta chain was carried out in a study of CD8+CD57+ T cells in acquired aplastic anemia listed by TCRdb under 2018. About the study as a whole: On average, sorted CD4+ and CD8+ cells yielded around 3.1 ug of extracted DNA, with a range of roughly 0.17 to 27.4 ug. A CD8+CD57+ expansion meant a frequency higher than the mean frequency seen in healthy subjects. Study-wide findings and limitations: Although roughly 29 CD8+ CDR3 sequences were shared by patients and controls, these sequences appeared highly expressed in patients and within the immunodominant clones of patients. CD8+ Simpson's diversity did not differ significantly between patients and healthy controls (P=0.060).

The patients picked for sequencing were ones in whom flow cytometry had shown an expansion of CD8+CD57+ cells. Every patient had a diagnosis of severe acquired aplastic anemia based on International Study of Aplastic Anemia and Agranulocytosis and Camitta criteria. Patients had received no therapy at the time of blood sampling. The study deep-sequenced TCR repertoires of sorted CD4+ and CD8+ blood T cells from severe aplastic anemia patients and healthy subjects. Patients were enrolled in the USA under clinicaltrials.gov protocols 00001620, 01623167, 00001397, 00071045, 00081523 and 00961064. Ficoll-Paque density gradient centrifugation was used to isolate peripheral blood mononuclear cells. Before DNA extraction, CD4+ and CD8+ T cells were sorted by FACS or by magnetic beads. Sequences SGHNT (CDR1) and YYREEE (CDR2) are obtained from the germline V gene (reference sequence). Trimming at the junction amounts to 2 bases on V and 1 base on J, and the germline ends lie 18 bases apart. Inclusive of the bounding cysteine and phenylalanine, the CDR3 is 17 residues long. Kept here is only the CDR3 DNA, which spans 51 bases and is read in frame from base 1.

TCR beta VDJ combination and CDR3 sequence profiling used genomic DNA as the template. TCR repertoire sequencing was run on an Illumina HiSeq 2000. The paper's data handling went like this. TRBV/TRBJ rearrangement plots, CDR3 size and DJ length profiles, and Simpson's diversity index were used to evaluate the repertoires. The most abundant DNA sequence in the deep sequencing data was defined as the immunodominant clone. CDR3 amino acid sequences were checked for sharing between subjects and were compared against published repertoires and the VDJdb database. The raw public reads went through TCRdb reprocessing: fastp at Q25, MiXCR clone calling, in-frame beta chains kept. Every distinct CDR3 protein forms one entry, paired with its most common genes and DNA. The V and J calls were determined by TCRdb, not by the authors. This sample has 200,000 to 300,000 distinct CDR3 sequences in its table, and 82% of those were observed once. The ten largest clones add up to around 40% of the sample.

About this clonotype itself: The antigen it recognizes is unknown. Base quality data are lacking; no much larger clone is found one base away.

Rearrangement joined TRBV5-4 to TRBJ1-1; the D gene cannot be resolved reliably. The receptor was isolated from a human donor with aplastic anemia. The specimen was sorted CD4+, CD8+, or CD8+CD57+ T cells (not recorded which) from PBMCs. Here is the DNA: TGTGCCAGCAGCTTTACTAGCGCGGCACAAGCGAACACTGAAGCTTTCTTT. It encodes CASSFTSAAQANTEAFF. With all but the CDR3 taken from the reference TRBV5-4 and TRBJ1-1 genes, the full variable domain is: ETGVTQSPTHLIKTRGQQVTLRCSSQSGHNTVSWYQQALGQGPQFIFQYYREEENGRGNFPPRFSGLQFPNYSSELNVNALELDDSALYLCASSFTSAAQANTEAFFGQGTRLTVV.